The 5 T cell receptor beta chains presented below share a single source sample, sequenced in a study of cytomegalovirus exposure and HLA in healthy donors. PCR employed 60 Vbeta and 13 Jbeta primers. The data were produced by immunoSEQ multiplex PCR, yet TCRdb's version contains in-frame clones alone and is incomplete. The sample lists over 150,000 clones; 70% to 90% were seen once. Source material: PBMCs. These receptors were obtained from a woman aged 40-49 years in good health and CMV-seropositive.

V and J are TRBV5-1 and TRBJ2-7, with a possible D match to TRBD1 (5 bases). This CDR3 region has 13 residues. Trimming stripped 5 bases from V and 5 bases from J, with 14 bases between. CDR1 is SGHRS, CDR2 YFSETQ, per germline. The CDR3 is CASSGQGGNEQYF. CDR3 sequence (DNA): TGCGCCAGCAGTGGGCAGGGCGGTAACGAGCAGTACTTC.

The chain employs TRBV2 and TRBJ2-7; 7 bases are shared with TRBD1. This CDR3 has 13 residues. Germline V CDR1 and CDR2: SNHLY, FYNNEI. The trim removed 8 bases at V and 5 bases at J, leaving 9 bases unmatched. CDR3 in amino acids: CASGDRELDEQYF. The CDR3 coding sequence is TGTGCCAGCGGCGACAGGGAGTTGGACGAGCAGTACTTC.

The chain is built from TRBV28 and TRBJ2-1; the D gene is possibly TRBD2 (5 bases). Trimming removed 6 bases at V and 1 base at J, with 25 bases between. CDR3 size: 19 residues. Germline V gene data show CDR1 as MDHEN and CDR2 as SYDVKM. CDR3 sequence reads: CASSGREFGRAVSYNEQFF. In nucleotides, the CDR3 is TGTGCCAGCAGCGGCCGGGAATTTGGGCGGGCGGTATCCTACAATGAGCAGTTCTTC.

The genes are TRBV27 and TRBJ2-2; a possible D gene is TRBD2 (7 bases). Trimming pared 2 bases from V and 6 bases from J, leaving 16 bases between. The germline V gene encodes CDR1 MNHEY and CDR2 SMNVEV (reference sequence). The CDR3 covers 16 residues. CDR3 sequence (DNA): TGTGCCAGCAGTTTAGAGGGGGGAGGGCGGGCCGGGGAGCTGTTTTTT. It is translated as CASSLEGGGRAGELFF.

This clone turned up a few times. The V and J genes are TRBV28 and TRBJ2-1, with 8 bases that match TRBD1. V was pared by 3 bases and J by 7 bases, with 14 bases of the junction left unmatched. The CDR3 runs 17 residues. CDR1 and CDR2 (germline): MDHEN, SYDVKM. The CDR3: CASSFTPRGQGSNEQFF. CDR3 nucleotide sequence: TGTGCCAGCAGTTTTACTCCCCGAGGACAGGGCTCAAATGAGCAGTTCTTC.